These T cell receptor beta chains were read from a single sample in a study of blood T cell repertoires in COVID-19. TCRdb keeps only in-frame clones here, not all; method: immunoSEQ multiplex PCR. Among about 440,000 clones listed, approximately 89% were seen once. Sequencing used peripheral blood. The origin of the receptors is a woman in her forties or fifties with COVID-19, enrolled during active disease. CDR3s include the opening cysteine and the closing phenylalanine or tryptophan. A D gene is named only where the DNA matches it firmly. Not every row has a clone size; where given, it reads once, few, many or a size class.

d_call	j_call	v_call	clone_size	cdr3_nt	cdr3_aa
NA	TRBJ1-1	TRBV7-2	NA	TGTGCCAGCAGCTCTCACGGGGTGGTGAACACTGAAGCTTTCTTT	CASSSHGVVNTEAFF
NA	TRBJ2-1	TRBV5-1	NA	TGCGCCAGCAGCTTACAGGGCGCAGATGTCAATGAGCAGTTCTTC	CASSLQGADVNEQFF
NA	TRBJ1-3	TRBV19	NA	TGTGCCAGTAAGCCGGGACACCACTCTGGAAACACCATATATTTT	CASKPGHHSGNTIYF
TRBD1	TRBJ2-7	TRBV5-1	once	TGCGCCAGCACAACGGGACAGCCCTCGCCGAGCTACGAGCAGTACTTC	CASTTGQPSPSYEQYF
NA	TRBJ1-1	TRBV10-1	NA	TGCGCCAGCAGTGAAAGAGGGAGTGAGGAAGCTTTCTTT	CASSERGSEEAFF
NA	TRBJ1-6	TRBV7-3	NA	TGTGCCAGCAGCTCCGGGGCCTATAATTCACCCCTCCACTTT	CASSSGAYNSPLHF
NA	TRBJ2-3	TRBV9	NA	TGTGCCAGCAGCGTAGGAACAGGGCGGTCCACAGATACGCAGTATTTT	CASSVGTGRSTDTQYF
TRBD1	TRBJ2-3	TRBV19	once	TGTGCCAGTAGCTCGCCGGGACAGGGGAGTGATACGCAGTATTTT	CASSSPGQGSDTQYF
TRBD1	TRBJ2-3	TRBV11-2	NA	TGTGCCAGCAGCCAGCCCTCGACAGGGGGAGGCACAGATACGCAGTATTTT	CASSQPSTGGGTDTQYF
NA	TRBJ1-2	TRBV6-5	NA	TGTGCCAGCAGTTCTCAGGGTTCAATAACTAACTATGGCTACACCTTC	CASSSQGSITNYGYTF
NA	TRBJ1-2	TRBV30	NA	TGTGCCTGGGAGGGGGTTAGTTCCGTTGGTGGCTACACCTTC	CAWEGVSSVGGYTF
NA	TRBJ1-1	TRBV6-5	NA	TGTGCCAGCAGTTACTCGGGGGGTCTGAACACTGAAGCTTTCTTT	CASSYSGGLNTEAFF
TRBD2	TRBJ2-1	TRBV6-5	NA	TGTGCCAGCAGCCCATCGGGGGGGTACAATGAGCAGTTCTTC	CASSPSGGYNEQFF
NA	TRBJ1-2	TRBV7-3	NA	TGTGCCAGCAGCTTAACAGGCCAGGGGAGTAGCTACACCTTC	CASSLTGQGSSYTF
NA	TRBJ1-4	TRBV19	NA	TGTGCCACCTGTGGACAGACGAATGAAAAACTGTTTTTT	CATCGQTNEKLFF
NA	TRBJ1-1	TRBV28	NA	TGTGCCAGCAGTGCGGACAGAGGAGCTTTCTTT	CASSADRGAFF
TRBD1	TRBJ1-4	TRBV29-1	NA	TGCAGCGTCACGGACAGGGGGCAGGCTAATGAAAAACTGTTTTTT	CSVTDRGQANEKLFF
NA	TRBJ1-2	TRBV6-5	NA	TGTGCCAGCAGTCCCAGAGGGGGGGCTCATGGCTACACCTTC	CASSPRGGAHGYTF
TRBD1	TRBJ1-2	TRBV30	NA	TGTGCCTGGAGTTACGGGACAGGGGATGGCTACACCTTC	CAWSYGTGDGYTF
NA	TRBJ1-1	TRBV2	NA	TGTGCCAGCACTTTACCTACAGGGAACACTGAAGCTTTCTTT	CASTLPTGNTEAFF
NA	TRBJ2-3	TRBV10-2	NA	TGCGCCAGCAGTGAGCAGGGCTCGCAGTATTTT	CASSEQGSQYF
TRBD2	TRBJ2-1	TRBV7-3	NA	TGTGCCAGCAGCACTAGCGGGGGCCGCAATGAGCAGTTCTTC	CASSTSGGRNEQFF